This TCR beta chain came from a study of blood T cell repertoires in COVID-19. Germline CDR1 is SGHTA and CDR2 is FQGNSA. J was trimmed by 8 bases and V by 3 bases; bases with no gene match: 4. The CDR3 runs to 15 residues. Here immunoSEQ multiplex PCR was the method, and the copy in TCRdb shows in-frame clones only, minus some. Of under 250,000 clones in the sample, about 85% were seen once. The TCR was taken from a man between 35 and 55 years old with acute or convalescent COVID-19. V usage is TRBV7-2 and J usage is TRBJ2-1; 13 positions match TRBD2. Sequencing was carried out using peripheral blood. The CDR3: CASSLTGTSGDEQFF. For the CDR3, the DNA is TGTGCCAGCAGCTTGACCGGGACTAGCGGGGATGAGCAGTTCTTC.